The entry below describes one TCR beta chain. Its matching antigen is unknown. These data are taken from a study of Ad26.COV2.S vaccination and SARS-CoV-2 variants. Study-level results: The breadth of spike-specific CD8+ and CD4+ T cell responses after vaccination was reportedly substantial. The TCR breadth and depth analyses may have produced an underestimate of total T cell responses. Spike-specific TCR breadth in vaccine recipients exceeded that seen in placebo recipients. Participants given vaccine showed non-spike TCR breadth similar to that of placebo recipients.

The protocol was immunoSEQ multiplex PCR, while the TCRdb copy is restricted to in-frame clones and leaves out a portion. The sample consists of over 85,000 clones, around 81% of them appearing once. The V gene's germline CDR1 is LNHDA and CDR2 SQIVND (reference sequence). The V and J ends lost 4 bases and 0 bases respectively, with 12 bases between them. The CDR3 has 15 residues. This TCR was sampled from a human donor who had recovered from COVID-19. This sequence joins TRBV19 and TRBJ1-2; D gene uncertain. The source was peripheral blood, collected after recovery from COVID-19. As DNA, the CDR3 is TGTGCCAGTAGTAGATCCCCCGGGCCTAACTATGGCTACACCTTC. Residues: CASSRSPGPNYGYTF.